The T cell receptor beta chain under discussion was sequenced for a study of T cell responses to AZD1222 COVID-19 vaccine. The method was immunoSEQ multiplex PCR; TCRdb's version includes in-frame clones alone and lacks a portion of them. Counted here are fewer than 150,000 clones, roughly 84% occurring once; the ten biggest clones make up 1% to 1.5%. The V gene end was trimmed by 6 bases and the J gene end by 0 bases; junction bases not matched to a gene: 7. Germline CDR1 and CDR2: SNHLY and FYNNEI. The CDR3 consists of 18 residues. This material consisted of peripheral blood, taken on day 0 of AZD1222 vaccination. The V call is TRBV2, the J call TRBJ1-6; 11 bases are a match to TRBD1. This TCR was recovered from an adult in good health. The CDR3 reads CASSLAGQGDSYNSPLHF. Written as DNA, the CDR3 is TGTGCCAGCAGCCTAGCGGGACAGGGGGACTCCTATAATTCACCCCTCCACTTT. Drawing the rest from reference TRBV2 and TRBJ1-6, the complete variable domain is EPEVTQTPSHQVTQMGQEVILRCVPISNHLYFYWYRQILGQKVEFLVSFYNNEISEKSEIFDDQFSVERPDGSNFTLKIRSTKLEDSAMYFCASSLAGQGDSYNSPLHFGNGTRLTVT.